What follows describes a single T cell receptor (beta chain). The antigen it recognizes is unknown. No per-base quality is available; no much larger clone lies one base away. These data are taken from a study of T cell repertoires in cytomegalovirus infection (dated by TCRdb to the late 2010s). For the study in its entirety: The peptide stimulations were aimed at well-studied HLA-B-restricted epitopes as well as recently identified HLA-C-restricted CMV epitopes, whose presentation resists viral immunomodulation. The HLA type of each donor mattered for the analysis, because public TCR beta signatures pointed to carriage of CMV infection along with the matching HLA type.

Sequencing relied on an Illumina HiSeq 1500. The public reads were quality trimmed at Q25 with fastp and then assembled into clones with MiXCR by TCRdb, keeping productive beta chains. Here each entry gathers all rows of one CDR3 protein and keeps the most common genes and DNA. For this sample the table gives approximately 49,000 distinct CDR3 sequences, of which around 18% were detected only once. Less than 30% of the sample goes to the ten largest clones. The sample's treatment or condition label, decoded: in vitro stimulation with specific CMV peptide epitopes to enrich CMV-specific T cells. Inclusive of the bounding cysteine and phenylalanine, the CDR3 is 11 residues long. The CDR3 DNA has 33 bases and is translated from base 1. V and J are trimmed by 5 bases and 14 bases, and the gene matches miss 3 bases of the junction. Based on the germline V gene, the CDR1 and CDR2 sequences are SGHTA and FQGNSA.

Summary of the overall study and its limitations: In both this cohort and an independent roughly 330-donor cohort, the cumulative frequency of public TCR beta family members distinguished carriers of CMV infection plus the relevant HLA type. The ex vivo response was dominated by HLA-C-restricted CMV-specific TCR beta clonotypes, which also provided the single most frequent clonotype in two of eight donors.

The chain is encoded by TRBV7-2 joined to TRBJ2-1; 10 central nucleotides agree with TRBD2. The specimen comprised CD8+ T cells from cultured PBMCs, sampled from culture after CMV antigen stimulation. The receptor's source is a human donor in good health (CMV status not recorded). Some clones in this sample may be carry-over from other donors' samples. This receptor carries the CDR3 CASSPGTSEFF. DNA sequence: TGTGCCAGCAGCCCCGGGACTAGCGAGTTCTTC.